These 26 T cell receptor beta chains share one sample of origin, sequenced in a study of blood T cell repertoires in COVID-19. Profiling relied on immunoSEQ multiplex PCR, and the TCRdb table lists in-frame clones only, not all of them. The sample has tens of thousands of clones, more than 85% seen once. The sequenced sample consisted of peripheral blood. The receptors originated from a man aged 45-60 years with active COVID-19.

The chain has TRBV3-1 (or the pseudogene TRBV3-2) and TRBJ2-3, with D possibly matching TRBD2 (6 bases). CDR1 is LGHDT, CDR2 YNNKEL, per germline (reference sequence). Between the trimmed V and J ends, which lost 0 bases and 2 bases, there was a span of 15 bases. CDR3 size: 17 residues. CDR3 region: CASSQEWGETPTDTQYF. The DNA for the CDR3 is TGTGCCAGCAGCCAAGAGTGGGGGGAGACCCCCACAGATACGCAGTATTTT.

V and J are TRBV5-1 and TRBJ2-7, with D unclear. V gave up 5 bases and J gave up 3 bases, with 12 bases separating them. This CDR3 spans 13 amino acids. Germline V gives CDR1 SGHRS, CDR2 YFSETQ. For the CDR3, the DNA is TGCGCCAGCAGTATAATAGCAGACTACGAGCAGTACTTC. Translating it yields CASSIIADYEQYF.

The chain combines TRBV7-3 with TRBJ2-1; 11 bases map to TRBD2. Trimming removed 3 bases from V and 8 bases from J; junction bases left unmatched: 3. The CDR3 contains 14 residues. The germline gives CDR1 SGHTA, CDR2 FQGTGA. The CDR3 here is CASSFLAGGYEQFF. The DNA for the CDR3 is TGTGCCAGCAGCTTCCTAGCGGGAGGATATGAGCAGTTCTTC.

This rearrangement joins TRBV15 to TRBJ2-3; D is unresolved. Trimming cost V 0 bases and J 1 base, with 11 bases left between them. The CDR3 covers 16 residues. Looked up from germline, CDR1 is LNHNV and CDR2 is YYDKDF (reference sequence). CDR3 residues: CATSRDLSQGTDTQYF. The CDR3 coding sequence is TGTGCCACCAGCAGAGATCTATCGCAGGGCACAGATACGCAGTATTTT.

The chain uses TRBV3-1 (or the pseudogene TRBV3-2) and TRBJ1-2; D perhaps matches TRBD1 (5 bases). V was shortened by 3 bases and J by 5 bases, with 13 bases between the two germline ends. Germline lookup yields CDR1 LGHDT and CDR2 YNNKEL (reference sequence). This CDR3 is 14 amino acids long. CDR3 region: CASSQNRKLYGYTF. The CDR3 nucleotides read TGTGCCAGCAGCCAGAACAGGAAGCTTTATGGCTACACCTTC.

The chain employs TRBV19 and TRBJ2-1; the D is unclear. The germline V gene has CDR1 LNHDA and CDR2 SQIVND (reference sequence). The CDR3 sequence is 11 residues long. Trimming stripped 3 bases from V and 6 bases from J, with 3 bases between. The CDR3 DNA reads TGTGCCAGTAGTATGAGCAATGAGCAGTTCTTC. Protein sequence: CASSMSNEQFF.

The chain combines TRBV5-4 with TRBJ2-1; TRBD2 matches 15 bases. Germline assignment: CDR1 SGHNT and CDR2 YYREEE (reference sequence). This CDR3 has 16 residues. V trimming: 7 bases; J trimming: 5 bases; junction bases outside the gene matches: 7. The CDR3 sequence is CASHGLAGGPDNEQFF. In DNA form, the CDR3 reads TGTGCCAGCCACGGACTAGCGGGAGGGCCCGACAATGAGCAGTTCTTC.

CDR3 loop: CASSFEGALGPQHF. CDR3 DNA sequence: TGTGCCAGCAGTTTTGAAGGGGCGTTAGGGCCCCAGCATTTT. This chain uses TRBV6-5 with TRBJ1-5; D is perhaps TRBD1 (5 bases). The CDR3 runs 14 residues. Germline CDR1 reads MNHEY; CDR2 reads SVGAGI. The V end lost 4 bases, the J end lost 9 bases, and 16 bases lay between the germline ends.

This rearrangement joins TRBV11-2 to TRBJ1-3; TRBD1 might be the D (5 bases). Germline CDR1 is SGHAT and CDR2 is FQNNGV. The V and J ends lost 0 bases and 8 bases respectively, with 23 bases between them. The CDR3 sequence is 18 residues long. In nucleotides, the CDR3 is TGTGCCAGCAGCTTAGATCCGGCGCGGGGCAGGGCGGCAGACACCATATATTTT. It translates to CASSLDPARGRAADTIYF. The full variable domain, completed using reference TRBV11-2 and TRBJ1-3, is EAGVAQSPRYKIIEKRQSVAFWCNPISGHATLYWYQQILGQGPKLLIQFQNNGVVDDSQLPKDRFSAERLKGVDSTLKIQPAKLEDSAVYLCASSLDPARGRAADTIYFGEGSWLTVV.

The V and J genes are TRBV28 and TRBJ1-1; D not resolved. CDR3 size: 13 residues. Germline CDR1 and CDR2: MDHEN and SYDVKM. Trimming pared 6 bases from V and 4 bases from J, leaving 12 bases between. The CDR3 region has the DNA TGTGCCAGCAGCCCACCCCGGTCCACTGAAGCTTTCTTT. Residues: CASSPPRSTEAFF. Drawing the rest from reference TRBV28 and TRBJ1-1, the complete variable domain is DVKVTQSSRYLVKRTGEKVFLECVQDMDHENMFWYRQDPGLGLRLIYFSYDVKMKEKGDIPEGYSVSREKKERFSLILESASTNQTSMYLCASSPPRSTEAFFGQGTRLTVV.

V usage is TRBV5-4 and J usage is TRBJ1-6, with unresolved D. Germline loops: CDR1 SGHNT, CDR2 YYREEE (reference sequence). The V and J ends lost 3 bases and 9 bases respectively, with 10 bases between them. The CDR3 length is 13 residues. This chain's CDR3 is CASSSSVSSPLHF. DNA for the CDR3: TGTGCCAGCAGCTCCTCGGTTTCTTCACCCCTCCACTTT.

This clone was observed a single time. The chain joins TRBV11-2 to TRBJ2-2, with TRBD2 identical over 14 bases. Germline CDR1 reads SGHAT; CDR2 reads FQNNGV. The trim removed 5 bases at V and 5 bases at J, leaving 7 bases unmatched. There are 17 residues in the CDR3. This CDR3 is CASSPPGLAGGTGELFF. In DNA form, the CDR3 reads TGTGCCAGCAGCCCTCCCGGACTAGCGGGAGGAACCGGGGAGCTGTTTTTT.

The sample holds one count of this clone. The gene calls are TRBV6-5 and TRBJ1-1, with TRBD1 as a possible D gene (6 bases). V was cut by 7 bases and J by 4 bases, with 10 bases left in between. CDR3 size: 12 residues. Germline CDR1 MNHEY, CDR2 SVGAGI. DNA of the CDR3: TGTGCCAGCACTACAGGGTCCACTGAAGCTTTCTTT. Amino acid sequence: CASTTGSTEAFF.

The rearrangement links TRBV6-5 to TRBJ2-7; tentative D call: TRBD1 (5 bases). V shed 6 bases and J shed 2 bases, with 11 bases lying between them. The V gene's germline CDR1 is MNHEY and CDR2 SVGAGI. The CDR3 runs 13 residues. DNA for the CDR3: TGTGCCAGCAGCCCCTTGGGGCCCTACGAGCAGTACTTC. It encodes CASSPLGPYEQYF.

In this sample, this clone turned up a few times. The genes are TRBV10-3 and TRBJ2-7, with 7 bases aligning to TRBD1. CDR3 length: 14 residues. The germline CDR1 and CDR2 sequences are ENHRY and SYGVKD. V shed 3 bases and J 2 bases; nucleotides not matched to a gene: 4. The CDR3 DNA reads TGTGCCATCAGTGATTTACAGGGGACCTACGAGCAGTACTTC. This translates into CAISDLQGTYEQYF.

The chain joins TRBV29-1 to TRBJ2-7; 8 bases fit TRBD2. Per germline, CDR1 SQVTM and CDR2 ANQGSEA. The CDR3 is 14 residues long. Trimming removed 6 bases from V and 7 bases from J; junction bases left unmatched: 14. The CDR3 bases are TGCAGCGTCCGGGGGGGGAGGTCCTTGAGTGAGCAGTACTTC. This sequence encodes CSVRGGRSLSEQYF.

This clone was observed once. The V call is TRBV7-3, the J call TRBJ2-3, with 13 bases lining up with TRBD2. The CDR3 is made up of 18 amino acids. With 6 bases clipped from V and 0 bases from J, the junction kept 9 bases outside the gene matches. The germline gives CDR1 SGHTA, CDR2 FQGTGA. The CDR3 region is CASSQIPGLAGSTDTQYF. CDR3 bases: TGTGCCAGCAGTCAGATCCCGGGACTAGCGGGAAGCACAGATACGCAGTATTTT.

This clone was picked up one time. The chain combines TRBV10-1 with TRBJ2-5; 15 positions agree with TRBD2. Per germline, CDR1 WNHNN and CDR2 SYGVQD (reference sequence). The CDR3 is 16 residues long. The J segment lost 5 bases and the V segment lost 3 bases, leaving 4 bases of the junction unmatched. The chain's CDR3 is CASSDGTSGRTETQYF. CDR3 nucleotides: TGCGCCAGCAGTGACGGGACTAGCGGGAGGACGGAGACCCAGTACTTC.

The rearrangement uses TRBV10-3 and TRBJ1-2; D is unresolved. Trimming removed 10 bases at V and 2 bases at J, with 11 bases between. The germline V gene encodes CDR1 ENHRY and CDR2 SYGVKD. The CDR3 is 12 residues long. The CDR3 is CATSKENYGYTF. CDR3 DNA sequence: TGTGCCACCTCCAAGGAGAACTATGGCTACACCTTC.

This chain links TRBV5-1 with TRBJ2-3; 10 positions agree with TRBD2. The V and J ends lost 4 bases and 2 bases, in that order; junction bases with no gene match: 7. CDR3 length equals 16 residues. Germline V CDR1 and CDR2: SGHRS, YFSETQ. Here the CDR3 DNA reads TGCGCCAGCAGCACCCGACTAGCGGGCCTCACAGATACGCAGTATTTT. Translating gives CASSTRLAGLTDTQYF.

This rearrangement joins TRBV11-2 to TRBJ2-7; D perhaps matches TRBD1 (6 bases). The CDR3 sequence is 14 residues long. The germline V gene encodes CDR1 SGHAT and CDR2 FQNNGV. The V and J ends lost 5 bases and 2 bases respectively, with 13 bases between them. The CDR3 bases are TGTGCCAGCAGCCGTAGAGGGACAACCTACGAGCAGTACTTC. This sequence encodes CASSRRGTTYEQYF.

The V and J genes are TRBV2 and TRBJ2-3, with TRBD2 matching 7 bases. The CDR3 covers 17 residues. V dropped 2 bases and J dropped 3; count of bases not matched to a gene: 11. Germline V gene data show CDR1 as SNHLY and CDR2 as FYNNEI. The CDR3 region is CASSESRAGEGTDTQYF. CDR3 nucleotide sequence: TGTGCCAGCAGTGAATCTAGGGCGGGAGAGGGGACAGATACGCAGTATTTT.

The CDR3 DNA is TGTGCCAGTTCACCACCGCTGCGGGGGGGCACAGATACGCAGTATTTT. Amino acids: CASSPPLRGGTDTQYF. The genes are TRBV19 and TRBJ2-3; 8 positions agree with TRBD2. CDR1 is LNHDA, CDR2 SQIVND, per germline (reference sequence). V lost 8 bases to trimming and J lost 1 base; unmatched junction nucleotides: 11. The CDR3 is 16 amino acids.

The chain employs TRBV5-4 and TRBJ1-2; the D gene is possibly TRBD1 (6 bases). Trimming pared 4 bases from V and 4 bases from J, leaving 17 bases between. Germline CDR1 is SGHNT and CDR2 is YYREEE (reference sequence). The CDR3 loop spans 15 amino acids. The CDR3 reads CASSPLQQGRYGYTF. The CDR3 DNA sequence: TGTGCCAGCAGCCCCCTTCAACAGGGTCGCTATGGCTACACCTTC.

This rearrangement joins TRBV18 to TRBJ2-1; 7 bases are a match to TRBD2. The germline V gene encodes CDR1 KGHSH and CDR2 LQKENI. V was pared by 2 bases and J by 4 bases, with 14 bases of the junction left unmatched. CDR3 size: 18 residues. DNA for the CDR3: TGTGCCAGCTCACCAACTCTAGCGGAACGACGGGATTACAATGAGCAGTTCTTC. Translating gives CASSPTLAERRDYNEQFF.

This clone was detected only once. The chain employs TRBV19 and TRBJ2-3; TRBD1 might be the D (6 bases). V lost 5 bases to trimming and J lost 10 bases, with 19 bases between them. This CDR3 is 14 amino acids long. Looked up from germline, CDR1 is LNHDA and CDR2 is SQIVND (reference sequence). The CDR3: CASSPSSAGVAQYF. CDR3 DNA sequence: TGTGCCAGTAGTCCCTCGTCGGCAGGGGTGGCGCAGTATTTT. Looking up the rest from reference TRBV19 and TRBJ2-3 gives the full variable domain: DGGITQSPKYLFRKEGQNVTLSCEQNLNHDAMYWYRQDPGQGLRLIYYSQIVNDFQKGDIAEGYSVSREKKESFPLTVTSAQKNPTAFYLCASSPSSAGVAQYFGPGTRLTVL.